The T cell receptor beta chain under discussion was sequenced for a study of blood T cell repertoires in COVID-19. The overall study: Specimens from acute and convalescent COVID-19 originated in the United States, Italy and Spain. T cells, B-cell-depleted T cells, or PBMCs provided the cDNA or gDNA that served as material.

The CDR3 spans 14 residues. Germline CDR1 reads SGHVS; CDR2 reads FQNEAQ. Trimming removed 3 bases at V and 4 bases at J, with 12 bases between. In the original workflow: For nucleated cells, counts were estimated from reference gene primer amplification. Clones were read by immunoSEQ multiplex PCR, and TCRdb kept only the in-frame ones, dropping some. The V and J calls and clone size are taken from that table; D and trimming were inferred from the DNA. In the table there are about 400,000 clones, approximately 90% of which are singletons. Specimen: peripheral blood. The chain links TRBV7-8 to TRBJ1-1; a weak D match, TRBD1 (5 bases). The receptor comes from a woman aged 30 to 39 with acute or convalescent COVID-19. The CDR3 coding sequence is TGTGCCAGCAGCTTCTTGGAGGGGAGCACTGAAGCTTTCTTT. Protein sequence: CASSFLEGSTEAFF.